Presented here are 12 T cell receptor beta chains from one specimen sequenced in a study of cytomegalovirus exposure and HLA in healthy donors. Use of 60 Vbeta and 13 Jbeta primers characterized the PCR. Sequencing was performed with immunoSEQ multiplex PCR; in TCRdb, only in-frame clones are kept and a portion is missing. The top ten clones hold over 1.1% of a sample with about 160,000 clones, around 80% of them seen once. Material for sequencing was PBMCs. The source of these receptors is a male donor in good health and CMV-seronegative.

The chain employs TRBV6-6 and TRBJ2-7, with D perhaps TRBD2 (6 bases). The CDR3 sequence is 12 residues long. Germline V gene sequence: CDR1 MNHNY, CDR2 SVGAGI (reference sequence). V was pared by 5 bases and J by 3 bases, with 8 bases between. The CDR3 spells CASSPGVYEQYF. CDR3 bases: TGTGCCAGCAGTCCGGGGGTCTACGAGCAGTACTTC.

The chain recombines TRBV6-5 with TRBJ2-2, with D perhaps matching TRBD1 (6 bases). The CDR3 consists of 14 residues. The germline V gene has CDR1 MNHEY and CDR2 SVGAGI. The V end lost 6 bases, the J end lost 2 bases, and 10 bases lay between the germline ends. CDR3 in DNA: TGTGCCAGCAGCCCGGACAGAAACACCGGGGAGCTGTTTTTT. Residues: CASSPDRNTGELFF.

The J gene is TRBJ1-1, the V gene TRBV7-9; D may be TRBD1 (6 bases). Trimming removed 6 bases from V and 1 base from J, with 15 bases in between. The CDR3 runs 15 residues. CDR1 is SEHNR and CDR2 is FQNEAQ in the germline V gene (reference sequence). The CDR3 is CASRLPGTPNTEAFF. The CDR3 nucleotides are TGTGCCAGCAGACTGCCTGGGACACCGAACACTGAAGCTTTCTTT.

V and J are TRBV5-4 and TRBJ1-1; 10 bases agree with TRBD1. Germline-derived CDR1 and CDR2 are SGHNT and YYREEE (reference sequence). The CDR3 has 16 residues. Trimming cost V 4 bases and J 5 bases; bases outside gene matches: 11. The CDR3, as DNA: TGTGCCAGCAGCCACCCGGGACAGGGGTTGGAGACTGAAGCTTTCTTT. This codes for CASSHPGQGLETEAFF.

The rearrangement joins TRBV6-1 to TRBJ2-5; a possible D gene is TRBD2 (5 bases). The CDR3 has 14 amino acids. Trimming cost V 6 bases and J 1 base, with 12 bases left between them. CDR1 and CDR2 (germline): MNHNS, SASEGT. For the CDR3, the DNA is TGTGCCAGCAGCCCCGTAGGGAGCCAAGAGACCCAGTACTTC. Residues: CASSPVGSQETQYF.

The rearrangement links TRBV9 to TRBJ2-3; a possible D gene is TRBD2 (6 bases). Deletions cut 1 base from V and 6 bases from J, with 6 bases between. The CDR3 consists of 12 residues. The germline V gene has CDR1 SGDLS and CDR2 YYNGEE. CDR3 nucleotides: TGTGCCAGCAGCGTAAGCGGGGATACGCAGTATTTT. It specifies CASSVSGDTQYF.

Notes on this clone: The identical CDR3 is also encoded by other nucleotide sequences in the sample. The chain uses TRBV7-2 and TRBJ2-7, with 8 nucleotides matching TRBD2. V lost 5 bases, J lost 2 bases, and 8 bases stayed unmatched. The CDR3 runs 15 residues. CDR1 and CDR2 from the germline V gene are SGHTA and FQGNSA. The CDR3 DNA is TGTGCCAGCAGCCCCCCAGCGGGAGCGGCCTACGAGCAGTACTTC. Protein product: CASSPPAGAAYEQYF. The variable domain in full, completed from reference TRBV7-2 and TRBJ2-7, reads GAGVSQSPSNKVTEKGKDVELRCDPISGHTALYWYRQSLGQGLEFLIYFQGNSAPDKSGLPSDRFSAERTGGSVSTLTIQRTQQEDSAVYLCASSPPAGAAYEQYFGPGTRLTVT.

This clone has just a few counts. V and J are TRBV7-2 and TRBJ2-7, with D perhaps TRBD2 (6 bases). Between the trimmed V and J ends, which lost 5 bases and 0 bases, there was a span of 8 bases. The CDR3 consists of 13 residues. Germline values: CDR1 SGHTA, CDR2 FQGNSA. The CDR3 nucleotides read TGTGCCAGCAGCCGGGACTTCTCCTACGAGCAGTACTTC. Its translation is CASSRDFSYEQYF.

The chain recombines TRBV13 with TRBJ1-1; no reliable D call. The CDR3 is made up of 13 amino acids. CDR1 PRHDT and CDR2 FYEKMQ come from the germline V gene (reference sequence). Trimming removed 5 bases from V and 1 base from J, with 8 bases in between. The CDR3 bases are TGTGCCAGCAGCGAGGGTACGAACACTGAAGCTTTCTTT. Translated: CASSEGTNTEAFF.

In its sample, this clone was seen a few times. This chain connects TRBV7-2 to TRBJ2-7; D perhaps matches TRBD1 (6 bases). The CDR3 consists of 14 residues. Germline V gives CDR1 SGHTA, CDR2 FQGNSA. V was pared by 2 bases and J by 6 bases, with 14 bases between. Here the CDR3 reads CASSLSTGSSEQYF. The DNA for the CDR3 is TGTGCCAGCAGCTTATCTACAGGGTCAAGCGAGCAGTACTTC.

The chain uses TRBV13 and TRBJ1-2; D is undetermined. The germline V gene has CDR1 PRHDT and CDR2 FYEKMQ (reference sequence). This CDR3 has 12 residues. V lost 5 bases, J lost 7 bases, and 11 bases lay in between. CDR3 region: CASSRTGSGYTF. The DNA for the CDR3 is TGTGCCAGCAGCCGCACGGGGTCTGGCTACACCTTC.

The rearrangement links TRBV7-2 to TRBJ2-1; 8 bases fit TRBD1. V dropped 5 bases and J dropped 4; count of bases not matched to a gene: 4. The germline V gene has CDR1 SGHTA and CDR2 FQGNSA. The CDR3 has 14 residues. The CDR3: CASSRDRTYNEQFF. The CDR3 DNA follows: TGTGCCAGCAGCCGGGACAGGACTTACAATGAGCAGTTCTTC.